The 24 T cell receptor beta chains presented below share a single source sample, sequenced in a study of CD8+ T cells in alopecia areata. The treatment: oral pan-JAK inhibitor, 5-10 mg twice daily. Sequencing used cDNA as its template, made by extracting RNA and reverse transcribing it. Data came from immunoSEQ multiplex PCR; TCRdb stores just in-frame clones and leaves some out. The sample holds about 180,000 clones, 53% seen once. Sequenced here: CD8+ T cells sorted from blood, sampled at week 24, from a patient treated with tofacitinib. The receptors were gathered from a human donor with alopecia areata.

The J gene is TRBJ1-1, the V gene TRBV2; no clear D gene. Germline CDR1 reads SNHLY; CDR2 reads FYNNEI. The CDR3 covers 13 residues. V lost 4 bases, J lost 8 bases, and 14 bases lay in between. CDR3: CASSVKGPAEAFF. For the CDR3, the DNA is TGTGCCAGCAGTGTAAAGGGCCCTGCCGAAGCTTTCTTT.

The genes are TRBV2 and TRBJ1-5; D gene unclear. Germline V gives CDR1 SNHLY, CDR2 FYNNEI. The CDR3 consists of 14 residues. Trimming took 1 base from V and 1 from J, leaving 5 bases between them. The CDR3 DNA reads TGTGCCAGCAGTGAAGGGAGGAGCAATCAGCCCCAGCATTTT. Encoded protein: CASSEGRSNQPQHF.

This clone was recorded only once. The V call is TRBV5-4, the J call TRBJ2-2; TRBD2 matches 11 bases. V shed 3 bases, J shed 1 base, and the junction held 2 bases outside the gene matches. The CDR3 extends over 16 amino acids. Per germline, CDR1 SGHNT and CDR2 YYREEE (reference sequence). The CDR3 loop is CASSSGTSGNTGELFF. The CDR3 coding sequence is TGTGCCAGCAGCTCCGGGACTAGCGGGAACACCGGGGAGCTGTTTTTT.

The CDR3 bases are TGCAGCGTTGATAGCAGGGGGGACACCGGGGAGCTGTTTTTT. Protein: CSVDSRGDTGELFF. The gene calls are TRBV29-1 and TRBJ2-2; tentative D call: TRBD1 (7 bases). Trimming cost V 3 bases and J 3 bases, with 11 bases left between them. The CDR3 length is 14 residues. Germline CDR1 and CDR2: SQVTM and ANQGSEA.

This chain uses TRBV18 with TRBJ1-1, with D hard to call. CDR1 and CDR2 from the germline V gene are KGHSH and LQKENI. The CDR3 is made up of 13 amino acids. V gave up 0 bases and J gave up 1 base, with 3 bases separating them. CDR3 protein: CASSPPQNTEAFF. The CDR3 DNA reads as TGTGCCAGCTCACCACCCCAGAACACTGAAGCTTTCTTT.

The table lists this clone with a count of one. This rearrangement joins TRBV9 to TRBJ1-2; D is unclear. Trimming took 3 bases from V and 3 from J, leaving 21 bases between them. Germline loops: CDR1 SGDLS, CDR2 YYNGEE. The CDR3 has 17 amino acids. CDR3 DNA: TGTGCCAGCAGCGGCCCAGATGAACGGGGAGGATACTATGGCTACACCTTC. Translation gives CASSGPDERGGYYGYTF.

The genes are TRBV5-1 and TRBJ2-3; D call uncertain. The CDR3 length is 12 residues. The germline gives CDR1 SGHRS, CDR2 YFSETQ. The V end lost 1 base, the J end lost 2 bases, and 2 bases lay between the germline ends. CDR3 in amino acids: CASSLNTDTQYF. The CDR3, as DNA: TGCGCCAGCAGCTTGAACACAGATACGCAGTATTTT.

The chain links TRBV30 to TRBJ2-7; D gene uncertain. Germline V gene sequence: CDR1 GTSNPN, CDR2 SVGIG (reference sequence). V gave up 5 bases and J gave up 2 bases, with 16 bases separating them. This CDR3 contains 14 residues. CDR3 DNA sequence: TGTGCCTGGGGGAATGGTGGGGTGACCTACGAGCAGTACTTC. It codes for CAWGNGGVTYEQYF.

The chain recombines TRBV29-1 with TRBJ1-1; no definite D call. V was trimmed by 5 bases and J by 1 base, leaving 8 bases between them. The CDR3 has 12 residues. The germline V gene encodes CDR1 SQVTM and CDR2 ANQGSEA. The CDR3 DNA reads TGCAGCGTTTTGTCCGGGAACACTGAAGCTTTCTTT. Protein sequence: CSVLSGNTEAFF.

The V call is TRBV29-1, the J call TRBJ1-2; tentatively, D is TRBD1 (6 bases). CDR3 length: 15 residues. The V end lost 1 base, the J end lost 1 base, and 13 bases lay between the germline ends. Germline CDR1 reads SQVTM; CDR2 reads ANQGSEA. CDR3 DNA sequence: TGCAGCGTTGAAGGTTGGACAGCGGATAACTATGGCTACACCTTC. This codes for CSVEGWTADNYGYTF.

This rearrangement joins TRBV14 to TRBJ2-4; tentative D call: TRBD2 (6 bases). Trimming shortened V by 0 bases and J by 3 bases, and 12 bases separated the two germline ends. CDR3 length: 16 residues. Germline CDR1 reads SGHDN; CDR2 reads FVKESK. The CDR3 spells CASSQDRGVGKNIQYF. The CDR3 nucleotides are TGTGCCAGCAGCCAAGATCGCGGGGTAGGCAAAAACATTCAGTACTTC.

With regard to this clone: Other DNA sequences within the sample encode an identical CDR3. The genes are TRBV19 and TRBJ2-5; D gene ambiguous. Germline V lookup: CDR1 LNHDA, CDR2 SQIVND (reference sequence). The CDR3 extends over 13 amino acids. Trimming stripped 0 bases from V and 5 bases from J, with 7 bases between. CDR3 nucleotides: TGTGCCAGTAGTATAGATCTGGAGGAGACCCAGTACTTC. Protein product: CASSIDLEETQYF. Together with reference TRBV19 and TRBJ2-5, the CDR3 gives the full variable domain: DGGITQSPKYLFRKEGQNVTLSCEQNLNHDAMYWYRQDPGQGLRLIYYSQIVNDFQKGDIAEGYSVSREKKESFPLTVTSAQKNPTAFYLCASSIDLEETQYFGPGTRLLVL.

The V and J genes are TRBV7-3 and TRBJ1-6; weak D call: TRBD1 (5 bases). The CDR3 extends over 17 amino acids. Per the germline V gene, CDR1 is SGHTA and CDR2 is FQGTGA. The germline V and J ends were trimmed by 8 bases and 6 bases, with 23 bases remaining between them. The CDR3 DNA reads as TGTGCCAGCTGGAGGGACGGGAATATGATATGTAATTCACCCCTCCACTTT. Protein sequence: CASWRDGNMICNSPLHF.

This clone was seen at least ten times. The chain recombines TRBV5-6 with TRBJ2-7; weak D call: TRBD2 (5 bases). CDR3 length: 13 residues. Trimming cost V 0 bases and J 5 bases, with 9 bases left between them. Germline CDR1 and CDR2: SGHDT and YYEEEE. The CDR3 region has the DNA TGTGCCAGCAGCTTGGTCCCGAGGGACGAGCAGTACTTC. It yields the protein CASSLVPRDEQYF.

J is TRBJ1-6 and V is TRBV2; D may be TRBD1 (6 bases). Trimming removed 6 bases from V and 8 bases from J, with 17 bases in between. The CDR3 has 15 residues. CDR1 SNHLY and CDR2 FYNNEI come from the germline V gene. This chain's CDR3 is CASRLDRSEYSPLHF. CDR3 sequence (DNA): TGTGCCAGCAGGCTAGACAGGAGCGAATATTCACCCCTCCACTTT. The whole variable domain, filled in from reference TRBV2 and TRBJ1-6, reads EPEVTQTPSHQVTQMGQEVILRCVPISNHLYFYWYRQILGQKVEFLVSFYNNEISEKSEIFDDQFSVERPDGSNFTLKIRSTKLEDSAMYFCASRLDRSEYSPLHFGNGTRLTVT.

In the case of this clone: A read error may account for a junction end that differs from germline. The chain has TRBV30 and TRBJ1-2; possible D gene TRBD1, 5 bases. Germline V gene lookup returns CDR1 GTSNPN and CDR2 SVGIG (reference sequence). The CDR3 is 13 amino acids. CDR3 coding DNA: TGTGCCCGGAGTCTAGGGCAGGGAAGAGGCTACACCTTC. It encodes CARSLGQGRGYTF.

The genes are TRBV2 and TRBJ2-5; TRBD2 matches 8 bases. The CDR3 is 14 residues long. Trimming took 5 bases from V and 4 from J; bases not matched to a gene: 6. Germline V gives CDR1 SNHLY, CDR2 FYNNEI. CDR3 amino acids: CASSSPTSAETQYF. In DNA, the CDR3 is TGTGCCAGCAGTTCCCCGACTAGCGCAGAGACCCAGTACTTC.

The chain has TRBV27 and TRBJ1-5, with 7 bases aligning to TRBD1. V lost 8 bases and J lost 1; bases outside the gene matches: 5. The CDR3 has 14 amino acids. Germline values: CDR1 MNHEY, CDR2 SMNVEV (reference sequence). The CDR3 reads CASATTGSNQPQHF. CDR3 coding DNA: TGTGCCAGCGCGACGACAGGGAGCAATCAGCCCCAGCATTTT.

This sequence joins TRBV29-1 and TRBJ1-2; 8 nucleotides align to TRBD1. There are 12 residues in the CDR3. V lost 6 bases and J lost 8; bases outside the gene matches: 8. Germline-derived CDR1 and CDR2 are SQVTM and ANQGSEA. CDR3 DNA sequence: TGCAGCGTGGAGGGACAGGCGGTGGGCTACACCTTC. Protein product: CSVEGQAVGYTF.

The table lists this clone with a count of one. The chain has TRBV29-1 and TRBJ1-1; D is unclear. V was cut by 6 bases and J by 4 bases, with 9 bases left in between. The CDR3 consists of 11 residues. Germline V gene sequence: CDR1 SQVTM, CDR2 ANQGSEA. The CDR3 region has the DNA TGCAGCGTGACTACTACCACTGAAGCTTTCTTT. This sequence encodes CSVTTTTEAFF.

The V gene is TRBV30, the J gene TRBJ2-2; tentative D call: TRBD1 (6 bases). There are 14 residues in the CDR3. V was cut by 5 bases and J by 5 bases, with 15 bases left in between. CDR1 and CDR2 (germline): GTSNPN, SVGIG (reference sequence). CDR3 DNA sequence: TGTGCCTGGGATTGGGCAGGGGAGACCGGGGAGCTGTTTTTT. It yields the protein CAWDWAGETGELFF. Complete variable domain (other parts from reference TRBV30 and TRBJ2-2): SQTIHQWPATLVQPVGSPLSLECTVEGTSNPNLYWYRQAAGRGLQLLFYSVGIGQISSEVPQNLSASRPQDRQFILSSKKLLLSDSGFYLCAWDWAGETGELFFGEGSRLTVL.

This clone turned up a few times. V usage is TRBV13 and J usage is TRBJ2-7; weak D call: TRBD2 (6 bases). V shed 8 bases and J shed 6 bases, with 11 bases lying between them. This CDR3 is 11 amino acids long. Germline CDR1 PRHDT, CDR2 FYEKMQ (reference sequence). The CDR3 DNA sequence: TGTGCCAGCGCTGGAGGGTCCGAGCAGTACTTC. This codes for CASAGGSEQYF.

V gene TRBV5-1 combines with J gene TRBJ1-5; D gene uncertain. This CDR3 comprises 13 residues. Germline V gives CDR1 SGHRS, CDR2 YFSETQ. V lost 3 bases and J lost 0, with 4 bases in between. The CDR3 DNA is TGCGCCAGCAGCTCCGGTAGCAATCAGCCCCAGCATTTT. It yields the protein CASSSGSNQPQHF.

The rearrangement uses TRBV25-1 and TRBJ1-1, with a possible D match to TRBD1 (6 bases). V lost 5 bases and J 1 base, leaving 14 bases between the germline ends. Germline V gene sequence: CDR1 MGHDK, CDR2 SYGVNS. This CDR3 is built from 15 residues. The CDR3 DNA is TGTGCCAGCAGTCCCGCAGGGGTGGCGAACACTGAAGCTTTCTTT. It translates to CASSPAGVANTEAFF.